The rows below give T cell receptor beta chains drawn from one sample of a study of T cell responses to AZD1222 COVID-19 vaccine. The table came from immunoSEQ multiplex PCR; TCRdb's copy has only in-frame clones and leaves some out. In the table there are more than 85,000 clones, roughly nine tenths of which are singletons. The specimen was peripheral blood, collected on day 0 of AZD1222 vaccination. The receptors were sampled from an adult in good health. Both conserved end residues are part of each CDR3. The order of the fields is J gene, D gene, clone size, V gene, CDR3 protein, CDR3 DNA. The D gene is left open where the match is weak. Clone size, where shown, is once, few, many, or a class for clones that have expanded.

TRBJ2-7 TRBD1 . TRBV29-1 CSVARDRGSYEQYF TGCAGCGTCGCCCGGGACAGGGGCTCCTACGAGCAGTACTTC
TRBJ1-2 TRBD1 . TRBV6-2/TRBV6-3 CASSTGGPGYGYTF TGTGCCAGCAGTACAGGGGGTCCTGGCTATGGCTACACCTTC
TRBJ1-5 TRBD1 . TRBV27 CASSYRTGSHQPQHF TGTGCCAGCAGTTACCGGACAGGGTCACATCAGCCCCAGCATTTT
TRBJ1-5 TRBD1 . TRBV7-9 CASRGQGENQPQHF TGTGCCAGCAGAGGACAGGGGGAGAATCAGCCCCAGCATTTT
TRBJ1-5 . few TRBV4-1 CASSQDRAQPQHF TGCGCCAGCAGCCAAGACAGGGCTCAGCCCCAGCATTTT
TRBJ2-3 TRBD1 once TRBV6-5 CASSYGQVRTDTQYF TGTGCCAGCAGTTACGGACAGGTTCGCACAGATACGCAGTATTTT
TRBJ1-1 . few TRBV4-1 CASSQDGGRPGNTEAFF TGCGCCAGCAGCCAAGATGGGGGGCGCCCAGGGAACACTGAAGCTTTCTTT
TRBJ2-7 . . TRBV5-1 CASSHSYEQYF TGCGCCAGCAGCCACTCCTACGAGCAGTACTTC
TRBJ2-3 TRBD2 . TRBV6-5 CASRGLAYTDTQYF TGTGCCAGCAGAGGACTAGCGTACACAGATACGCAGTATTTT
TRBJ1-2 . . TRBV12-3/TRBV12-4 CASSLVQGRGYTF TGTGCCAGCAGTTTAGTGCAGGGTAGGGGCTACACCTTC
TRBJ1-5 . . TRBV14 CASSQDHVQPQHF TGTGCCAGCAGCCAAGATCACGTACAGCCCCAGCATTTT
TRBJ2-6 . . TRBV7-3 CASSSQAPGANVLTF TGTGCCAGCAGCTCACAAGCCCCTGGGGCCAACGTCCTGACTTTC
TRBJ2-1 TRBD1 . TRBV7-2 CASSLGYRTGPYNEQFF TGTGCCAGCAGCTTAGGTTACCGGACAGGACCCTACAATGAGCAGTTCTTC
TRBJ2-7 . . TRBV18 CASSLLLYEQYF TGTGCCAGCTCCCTCCTTCTTTACGAGCAGTACTTC
TRBJ2-7 . . TRBV6-5 CASSYSRTPGYEQYF TGTGCCAGCAGTTACTCGCGTACGCCAGGGTACGAGCAGTACTTC
TRBJ1-2 . once TRBV27 CASSLRGNYGYTF TGTGCCAGCAGTTTACGAGGGAACTATGGCTACACCTTC
TRBJ2-7 . once TRBV5-1 CASSLDLVKPYEQYF TGCGCCAGCAGCTTGGATCTGGTCAAGCCCTACGAGCAGTACTTC
TRBJ1-5 . . TRBV2 CASSLGAGDQPQHF TGTGCCAGCAGCCTCGGCGCAGGGGATCAGCCCCAGCATTTT
TRBJ2-1 . once TRBV6-2/TRBV6-3 CASSYSEQNQDYNEQFF TGTGCCAGCAGTTACAGTGAGCAAAATCAGGATTACAATGAGCAGTTCTTC
TRBJ1-4 . . TRBV6-6 CASSLRVGYEKLFF TGTGCCAGCAGCCTCAGGGTGGGGTATGAAAAACTGTTTTTT
TRBJ2-1 TRBD2 . TRBV7-9 CASSFSGGSYNEQFF TGTGCCAGCAGCTTCAGCGGGGGCTCCTACAATGAGCAGTTCTTC
TRBJ2-7 . . TRBV7-9 CASSRQVIGFYEQYF TGTGCCAGCAGCCGACAGGTGATAGGGTTCTACGAGCAGTACTTC
TRBJ2-1 TRBD2 few TRBV2 CASSRTSGRGGYYNEQFF TGTGCCAGCAGTCGGACTAGCGGGAGAGGGGGCTACTACAATGAGCAGTTCTTC
TRBJ2-5 TRBD2 . TRBV5-1 CASSLERGTGYQETQYF TGCGCCAGCAGCTTGGAGCGGGGCACTGGGTACCAAGAGACCCAGTACTTC
TRBJ1-5 . . TRBV21-1 CASGHRGPRPQHF TGTGCCAGCGGCCACAGGGGGCCAAGGCCCCAGCATTTT
TRBJ1-1 . . TRBV7-7 CASSLGRNTEAFF TGTGCTAGCAGCTTAGGACGGAACACTGAAGCTTTCTTT
TRBJ1-5 . few TRBV12-5 CASGLGQLYNQPQHF TGTGCTAGTGGTTTGGGACAGTTGTACAATCAGCCCCAGCATTTT
TRBJ1-3 TRBD1 . TRBV7-3 CASSGQGAAGNTIYF TGTGCCAGCAGCGGACAGGGGGCGGCTGGAAACACCATATATTTT
TRBJ2-7 . once TRBV2 CASAEYEQYF TGTGCCAGCGCAGAATACGAGCAGTACTTC
TRBJ2-1 TRBD2 once TRBV9 CASSVGPGGPYNEQFF TGTGCCAGCAGCGTAGGTCCGGGGGGGCCCTACAATGAGCAGTTCTTC
TRBJ1-5 . . TRBV6-6 CASSYSLGRNQPQHF TGTGCCAGCAGTTACTCGCTGGGAAGGAATCAGCCCCAGCATTTT
TRBJ1-4 TRBD1 . TRBV27 CASSLWGQNEKLFF TGTGCCAGCAGTTTATGGGGACAGAATGAAAAACTGTTTTTT
TRBJ2-1 . few TRBV24-1 CATSDSRTEALDEQFF TGTGCCACCAGTGATTCCCGGACGGAGGCTTTGGATGAGCAGTTCTTC
TRBJ1-5 TRBD1 . TRBV18 CASSPGTGNQPQHF TGTGCCAGCTCACCAGGGACAGGGAATCAGCCCCAGCATTTT
TRBJ1-2 TRBD1 . TRBV28 CASSSGTGGGYGYTF TGTGCCAGCAGCTCGGGGACAGGGGGCGGCTATGGCTACACCTTC
TRBJ1-1 . . TRBV2 CASSEAADSGTEAFF TGTGCCAGCAGTGAGGCGGCGGACAGCGGCACTGAAGCTTTCTTT
TRBJ2-6 . . TRBV27 CASSFSTEAGANVLTF TGTGCCAGCAGTTTCTCCACGGAAGCAGGGGCCAACGTCCTGACTTTC
TRBJ1-3 . . TRBV18 CASSPPSGPSGNTIYF TGTGCCAGCTCACCACCCTCGGGCCCCTCTGGAAACACCATATATTTT
TRBJ2-1 . once TRBV6-1 CASSEKALRRDNEQFF TGTGCCAGCAGTGAAAAAGCGTTGCGTCGGGACAATGAGCAGTTCTTC
TRBJ1-2 . . TRBV28 CASTDQIRVVQGYTF TGTGCCAGCACCGACCAAATCCGGGTCGTACAGGGCTACACCTTC
TRBJ2-1 TRBD2 . TRBV5-1 CASSLERAGYYNEQFF TGCGCCAGCAGCTTGGAACGAGCGGGGTACTACAATGAGCAGTTCTTC
TRBJ1-5 TRBD1 . TRBV28 CASRPPTGSYQPQHF TGTGCCAGCAGACCCCCGACAGGGAGCTATCAGCCCCAGCATTTT
TRBJ1-5 TRBD1 . TRBV2 CASSWDRGNQPQHF TGTGCCAGCAGTTGGGACAGGGGCAATCAGCCCCAGCATTTT
TRBJ1-5 TRBD1 . TRBV6-2/TRBV6-3 CASSKTGGNQPQHF TGTGCCAGCAGCAAAACAGGGGGAAATCAGCCCCAGCATTTT
TRBJ2-7 . . TRBV3-1/TRBV3-2 CASSPHTLAGTNYEQYF TGTGCCAGCAGCCCCCATACTTTAGCCGGGACAAACTACGAGCAGTACTTC
TRBJ1-5 . . TRBV19 CASSLRKGNQPQHF TGTGCCAGTAGTCTCCGGAAGGGCAATCAGCCCCAGCATTTT
TRBJ2-3 TRBD1 . TRBV4-2 CASSQAPDRGTDTQYF TGTGCCAGCAGCCAAGCGCCGGACAGGGGCACAGATACGCAGTATTTT
TRBJ1-2 . once TRBV6-2/TRBV6-3 CASSYFGQTYGYTF TGTGCCAGCAGTTACTTTGGACAGACTTATGGCTACACCTTC
TRBJ1-2 . . TRBV28 CASSLGGIEGSEGYTF TGTGCCAGCAGTTTAGGCGGAATAGAGGGTTCTGAAGGCTACACCTTC
TRBJ2-7 . . TRBV11-2 CASSPGVYEQYF TGTGCCAGCAGCCCAGGGGTGTACGAGCAGTACTTC
TRBJ2-7 . . TRBV9 CASSAETGRSYEQYF TGTGCCAGCAGCGCAGAGACAGGCCGCTCCTACGAGCAGTACTTC
TRBJ2-7 . . TRBV14 CASSQIALSSYEQYF TGTGCCAGCAGCCAAATAGCTTTGAGCTCCTACGAGCAGTACTTC
TRBJ2-7 . . TRBV15 CATSRAEFGLGEQYF TGTGCCACCAGCAGAGCTGAGTTCGGGCTCGGTGAGCAGTACTTC